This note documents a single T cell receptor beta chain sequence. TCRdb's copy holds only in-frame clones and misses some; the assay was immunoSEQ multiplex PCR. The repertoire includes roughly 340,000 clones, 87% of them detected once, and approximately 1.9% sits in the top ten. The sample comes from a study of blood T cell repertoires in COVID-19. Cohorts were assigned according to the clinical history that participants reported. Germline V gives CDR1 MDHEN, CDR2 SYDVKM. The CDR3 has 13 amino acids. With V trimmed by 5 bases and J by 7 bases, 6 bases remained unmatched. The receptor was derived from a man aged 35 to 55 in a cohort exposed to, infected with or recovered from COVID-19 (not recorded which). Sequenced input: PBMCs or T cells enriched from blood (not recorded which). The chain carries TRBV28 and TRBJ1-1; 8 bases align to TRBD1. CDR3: CASSRFRGLEAFF. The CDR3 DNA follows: TGTGCCAGCAGTAGGTTCAGGGGGCTTGAAGCTTTCTTT.